These 20 T cell receptor beta chains were sequenced from one sample in a study of human T cells and chemical hapten exposure. The sample's time point: pre-sensitization, week 0. The treatment is: therapeutic diphenylcyclopropenone sensitization with weekly scalp DPC. TCRdb re-analysed the RACE reads in MiXCR, keeping a single row per CDR3 protein. Seen here are 300,000 to 450,000 distinct CDR3 sequences, 4.5% to 7% observed once, and the top ten hold about 8.2%. The sequencing here drew on whole blood, taken in connection with sensitization to the hapten diphenylcyclopropenone (DPC). These TCRs come from a woman under 30 with alopecia areata. Some clones in this sample may be carry-over from other donors' samples.

DNA for the CDR3: TGTGCCATCTCGCAGGGTGACTATGGCTACACCTTC. This sequence encodes CAISQGDYGYTF. This chain joins TRBV6-2 or TRBV6-3 and TRBJ1-2; maybe TRBD1 (5 bases). Germline lookup yields CDR1 MNHEY and CDR2 SVGEGT. The CDR3 is 12 residues long. V lost 10 bases to trimming and J lost 3 bases, with 12 bases between them.

This clonotype has only a few counts. This chain joins TRBV28 and TRBJ1-6; 7 bases line up with TRBD1. Germline CDR1 is MDHEN and CDR2 is SYDVKM. V dropped 6 bases and J dropped 7; count of bases not matched to a gene: 3. This CDR3 contains 13 residues. CDR3 sequence: CASRGTANSPLHF. The CDR3 bases are TGTGCCAGCAGAGGGACAGCAAATTCACCCCTCCACTTT.

The V call is TRBV12-3 or TRBV12-4, the J call TRBJ2-7; D is possibly TRBD2 (5 bases). The CDR3 extends over 16 amino acids. Trimming pared 3 bases from V and 1 base from J, leaving 16 bases between. CDR3 DNA: TGTGCCAGCAGTTTCTCAGGACTGCCACCGTCCTACGAGCAGTACTTC. This encodes CASSFSGLPPSYEQYF.

Notes on this clonotype: A read error may explain this, as a much larger clone is one base away. The CDR3 region is CASSYDRANQPQHF. The DNA of the CDR3 is TGTGCCAGCAGTTACGACAGGGCCAATCAGCCCCAGCATTTT. The chain joins TRBV6-2 or TRBV6-3 to TRBJ1-5; 7 positions agree with TRBD1. CDR3 size: 14 residues. Germline V lookup: CDR1 MNHEY, CDR2 SVGEGT. V gave up 2 bases and J gave up 3 bases; unmatched junction bases: 1.

The V and J genes are TRBV7-8 and TRBJ1-6; tentatively, D is TRBD1 (5 bases). Germline V gives CDR1 SGHVS, CDR2 FQNEAQ. V was cut by 7 bases and J by 10 bases, with 20 bases left in between. The CDR3 is 15 amino acids. The CDR3 nucleotides are TGTGCCAGCAACCCAACCGTGGGGGACCGCTCACCCCTCCACTTT. Protein product: CASNPTVGDRSPLHF.

A few counts support this clonotype. This chain uses TRBV12-5 with TRBJ2-1; TRBD1 matches 8 bases. Germline V gene data show CDR1 as LGHNT and CDR2 as FRNRAP. The CDR3 has 14 amino acids. V shed 5 bases, J shed 4 bases, and the junction held 4 bases outside the gene matches. The CDR3 spells CASGLGQGYNEQFF. The CDR3 bases are TGTGCTAGTGGTCTTGGACAGGGATACAATGAGCAGTTCTTC.

The chain joins TRBV6-2 or TRBV6-3 to TRBJ2-2; no clear D. Trimming pared 10 bases from V and 1 base from J, leaving 16 bases between. Germline CDR1 reads MNHEY; CDR2 reads SVGEGT. This CDR3 contains 15 residues. The CDR3 DNA follows: TGTGCCATCTACCGAGGTGGTAGGAACACCGGGGAGCTGTTTTTT. This encodes CAIYRGGRNTGELFF.

V usage is TRBV9 and J usage is TRBJ2-2; no clear D. V was clipped by 3 bases and J by 4 bases, with 7 bases between them. The germline CDR1 and CDR2 sequences are SGDLS and YYNGEE. The CDR3 runs to 13 residues. CDR3 nucleotides: TGTGCCAGCAGCGCGGAACTCACCGGGGAGCTGTTTTTT. Its protein product is CASSAELTGELFF.

As concerns this clonotype: Since a much larger clone is just one base distant, this may be a read error. The chain recombines TRBV11-2 with TRBJ2-1; possibly TRBD2 for D (5 bases). Germline V CDR1 and CDR2: SGHAT, FQNNGV. V was trimmed by 1 base and J by 9 bases, leaving 10 bases between them. The CDR3 loop spans 13 amino acids. The CDR3 reads CASSLGRRAEQFF. The DNA for the CDR3 is TGTGCCAGCAGCTTAGGGAGGCGGGCTGAGCAGTTCTTC.

The J gene is TRBJ1-3, the V gene TRBV6-6; D unclear. Germline loops: CDR1 MNHNY, CDR2 SVGAGI (reference sequence). There are 13 residues in the CDR3. The CDR3 sequence: CASAAGSGNTIYF. Written as DNA, the CDR3 is TGTGCATCAGCAGCGGGCTCTGGAAACACCATATATTTT.

The chain carries TRBV20-1 and TRBJ2-6, with D possibly being TRBD1 (6 bases). V was clipped by 5 bases and J by 3 bases, with 11 bases between them. The V gene's germline CDR1 is DFQATT and CDR2 SNEGSKA (reference sequence). The CDR3 consists of 14 residues. CDR3 amino acids: CSAGRGDGANVLTF. CDR3 DNA sequence: TGCAGTGCTGGCAGGGGTGATGGGGCCAACGTCCTGACTTTC.

The rearrangement uses TRBV25-1 and TRBJ2-6, with 8 bases lining up with TRBD1. Germline CDR1 MGHDK, CDR2 SYGVNS. This CDR3 comprises 20 residues. Germline trimming cut 2 bases from V and 0 bases from J; bases unmatched to any gene: 12. CDR3 bases: TGTGCCAGCAGTGAAGGGGTCAGGGGGCTTGTAAGCTCTGGGGCCAACGTCCTGACTTTC. Amino acid sequence: CASSEGVRGLVSSGANVLTF.

V usage is TRBV3-1 and J usage is TRBJ2-2; the D gene could be TRBD1 or TRBD2 (5 bases each). The CDR3 sequence is 14 residues long. Germline V gene sequence: CDR1 LGHDT, CDR2 YNNKEL (reference sequence). The V and J ends lost 1 base and 9 bases respectively, with 12 bases between them. DNA for the CDR3: TGTGCCAGCAGCCAAGTAGGGGAGACCAGGGAGCTGTTTTTT. Its protein is CASSQVGETRELFF.

There are a few counts of this clonotype. The chain recombines TRBV7-8 with TRBJ1-2; no firm D call. The CDR3 length is 14 residues. V shed 1 base and J shed 1 base, with 7 bases lying between them. The germline V gene has CDR1 SGHVS and CDR2 FQNEAQ. CDR3 sequence reads: CASSLDRHNYGYTF. The CDR3 nucleotides read TGTGCCAGCAGCTTAGACAGACATAACTATGGCTACACCTTC.

This clonotype turned up a few times. The chain recombines TRBV4-1 with TRBJ2-2, with 8 positions matching TRBD2. J was trimmed by 1 base and V by 8 bases; bases with no gene match: 0. This CDR3 has 13 residues. Germline assignment: CDR1 MGHRA and CDR2 YSYEKL. The CDR3 here is CASGTRNTGELFF. The CDR3 DNA reads as TGCGCCAGCGGGACTAGGAACACCGGGGAGCTGTTTTTT.

Here the CDR3 DNA reads TGCGCCAGCAGCTTGGAGCCGCGGGGGGTCGCCACAGATACGCAGTATTTT. This translates into CASSLEPRGVATDTQYF. V usage is TRBV5-1 and J usage is TRBJ2-3, with 8 positions matching TRBD2. V gave up 0 bases and J gave up 2 bases; unmatched junction bases: 8. The V gene's germline CDR1 is SGHRS and CDR2 YFSETQ. This CDR3 region has 17 residues.

V gene TRBV11-2 combines with J gene TRBJ2-1, with D possibly TRBD2 on 5 matching bases. V lost 3 bases and J lost 6, with 24 bases in between. This CDR3 comprises 18 residues. Germline values: CDR1 SGHAT, CDR2 FQNNGV. The DNA of the CDR3 is TGTGCCAGCAGCTTTATACTCACGGACGGGCCAAGCGGCAATGAGCAGTTCTTC. Protein product: CASSFILTDGPSGNEQFF.

V is TRBV29-1 and J is TRBJ1-1; D uncertain. The V gene lost 4 bases and the J gene lost 4 bases, with 10 bases spanning the gap. The CDR3 consists of 12 residues. CDR1 is SQVTM and CDR2 is ANQGSEA in the germline V gene. The CDR3 DNA is TGCAGCGTTGCGCCGCGGAGCACTGAAGCTTTCTTT. Protein product: CSVAPRSTEAFF.

This rearrangement joins TRBV11-2 to TRBJ1-6; 7 positions match TRBD1. V lost 3 bases to trimming and J lost 11 bases; unmatched junction nucleotides: 7. This CDR3 is built from 14 residues. Germline lookup yields CDR1 SGHAT and CDR2 FQNNGV. The DNA for the CDR3 is TGTGCCAGCAGCTTGGGACAGCAGGTGACACCCCTCCACTTT. It yields the protein CASSLGQQVTPLHF.

The table lists this clonotype with a few counts. The chain has TRBV6-1 and TRBJ2-1; 9 nucleotides agree with TRBD1. The CDR3 is 18 amino acids. Germline CDR1 is MNHNS and CDR2 is SASEGT. J was trimmed by 9 bases and V by 1 base; bases with no gene match: 16. The CDR3 sequence: CASSEEASGQGFVIEQFF. CDR3 sequence (DNA): TGTGCCAGCAGTGAAGAGGCTTCGGGACAGGGATTCGTTATTGAGCAGTTCTTC.